The TCR beta chain described here comes from a study of T cell repertoires in ileal Crohn's disease. The study's findings and limits: All patients with clonality above 26.8% had endoscopic recurrence. Active smokers at surgery had more clonal expansions than non-smokers. Sorted CD8 T cells held more high-frequency clones than CD4.

For this clone: The target antigen is unknown.

Before sorting, lamina propria lymphocytes were separated from surgical specimens by density gradient. Patients were adults with ileal or ileocolonic Crohn's disease needing resection. The data were produced by immunoSEQ multiplex PCR, yet TCRdb's version contains in-frame clones alone and is incomplete. The sample records fewer than 350 clones, over 80% being singletons. The V end lost 7 bases, the J end lost 5 bases, and 32 bases lay between the germline ends. There are 19 residues in the CDR3. Germline loops: CDR1 SNHLY, CDR2 FYNNEI. This sequence joins TRBV2 and TRBJ1-1; D is perhaps TRBD1 (5 bases). This sequence originates from an adult with Crohn's disease. Sequenced: CD8+ T cells sorted from the ileum. CDR3 bases: TGTGCCAGCATCCTTAATCGCCGGGACGGCTTGGCGGTCGGAACTGAAGCTTTCTTT. Its translation: CASILNRRDGLAVGTEAFF.